The clone carrying this T cell receptor beta chain was counted only a few times. Its cognate antigen is unknown. The ends lost 3 bases at V and 7 bases at J; junction bases unmatched: 8. This CDR3 is built from 15 residues. Germline values: CDR1 SGDLS, CDR2 YYNGEE. This sample is drawn from a study of regulatory dendritic cells for organ transplantation. The assay was immunoSEQ multiplex PCR, and TCRdb's table has in-frame clones only and misses some. This table has 10,000 to 15,000 clones, approximately 89% appearing once. Sorted T cells were CFSE-labeled and cultured five to six days with allogeneic regulatory or mature dendritic cells at 1:10.

The sequence was collected from a human donor in good health. This rearrangement joins TRBV9 to TRBJ1-5, with TRBD1 identical over 9 bases. Source material: naive CD8+ T cells from blood cultured with regulatory dendritic cells. Subset specified: CD45RA+ naive T cells. CDR3 nucleotides: TGTGCCAGCAGCGAAGATCCGACAGGGGGACAGCCCCAGCATTTT. Translated, it gives CASSEDPTGGQPQHF.